The 19 T cell receptor beta chains below come from one sample, sequenced in a study of cytomegalovirus exposure and HLA in healthy donors. PCR amplification relied on 60 Vbeta primers (plus 13 Jbeta primers). This table comes from immunoSEQ multiplex PCR, and its TCRdb copy is limited to in-frame clones, with some not included. Of over 85,000 clones in the sample, around 78% were seen once. Input material: PBMCs. The source is a woman younger than 45 in good health and CMV-seronegative.

This chain joins TRBV7-6 and TRBJ2-5, with 12 bases aligning to TRBD2. The CDR3 contains 16 residues. V was pared by 3 bases and J by 0 bases, with 2 bases of the junction left unmatched. CDR1 is SGHVS and CDR2 is FNYEAQ in the germline V gene. CDR3 nucleotide sequence: TGTGCCAGCAGCTTTAGACTAGCGGGGGACCAAGAGACCCAGTACTTC. This gives the protein CASSFRLAGDQETQYF.

The chain carries TRBV5-1 and TRBJ2-2; D may be TRBD2 (6 bases). V was clipped by 3 bases and J by 0 bases, with 15 bases between them. Germline V CDR1 and CDR2: SGHRS, YFSETQ. This CDR3 region has 17 residues. The CDR3 region has the DNA TGCGCCAGCAGCTCTCATTCCGGGGGTACGAACACCGGGGAGCTGTTTTTT. Amino acid sequence: CASSSHSGGTNTGELFF. The complete variable domain, with remaining parts taken from reference TRBV5-1 and TRBJ2-2, reads KAGVTQTPRYLIKTRGQQVTLSCSPISGHRSVSWYQQTPGQGLQFLFEYFSETQRNKGNFPGRFSGRQFSNSRSEMNVSTLELGDSALYLCASSSHSGGTNTGELFFGEGSRLTVL.

This clone has just a few counts. The chain uses TRBV5-6 and TRBJ2-4; 8 bases are shared with TRBD1. V lost 5 bases to trimming and J lost 16 bases; unmatched junction nucleotides: 14. This CDR3 comprises 13 residues. The germline V gene has CDR1 SGHDT and CDR2 YYEEEE. CDR3 DNA sequence: TGTGCCAGCAGACAAAAATCAGGGGGCCCAATCTACTTC. It specifies CASRQKSGGPIYF.

The chain uses TRBV7-8 and TRBJ1-1; TRBD1 aligns across 9 bases. The CDR3 consists of 17 residues. V was clipped by 0 bases and J by 3 bases; unmatched bases: 8. Germline V gene sequence: CDR1 SGHVS, CDR2 FQNEAQ. The CDR3 coding sequence is TGTGCCAGCAGCTTAGCCTCCGGGACAGGGTTGGACACTGAAGCTTTCTTT. Encoded protein: CASSLASGTGLDTEAFF.

The chain has TRBV11-2 and TRBJ2-7; D remains ambiguous. The CDR3 loop spans 13 amino acids. Germline-derived CDR1 and CDR2 are SGHAT and FQNNGV. V lost 1 base, J lost 2 bases, and 6 bases lay in between. Written as DNA, the CDR3 is TGTGCCAGCAGCTTAGGAGCCGCCTACGAGCAGTACTTC. Its protein is CASSLGAAYEQYF.

A single count supports this clone. The chain joins TRBV30 to TRBJ2-1, with TRBD2 matching 10 bases. The J segment lost 6 bases and the V segment lost 3 bases, leaving 5 bases of the junction unmatched. This CDR3 spans 14 amino acids. Germline V gene lookup returns CDR1 GTSNPN and CDR2 SVGIG (reference sequence). In DNA, the CDR3 is TGTGCCTGGAGCGGACTAGCGGTAACCAATGAGCAGTTCTTC. Translation gives CAWSGLAVTNEQFF.

The chain joins TRBV14 to TRBJ1-6; a possible D gene is TRBD1 (5 bases). V was cut by 3 bases and J by 7 bases, with 10 bases left in between. The CDR3 runs 14 residues. The V gene's germline CDR1 is SGHDN and CDR2 FVKESK. CDR3 amino acids: CASSHRAGNSPLHF. For the CDR3, the DNA is TGTGCCAGCAGCCATAGGGCAGGGAATTCACCCCTCCACTTT.

The gene calls are TRBV23-1 and TRBJ2-7; weak D call: TRBD1 (6 bases). TRBV23-1 carries the ORF label, with uncertain function. The CDR3 length is 14 residues. Trimming shortened V by 9 bases and J by 6 bases, and 21 bases separated the two germline ends. The CDR3 protein is CARVKRQQGCEQYF. The CDR3 DNA sequence: TGCGCCAGAGTAAAAAGACAACAGGGATGCGAGCAGTACTTC.

For the CDR3, the DNA is TGTGCCAGCCTCAACAGCGGGACCTACAATGAGCAGTTCTTC. It translates to CASLNSGTYNEQFF. The J gene is TRBJ2-1, the V gene TRBV13, with TRBD2 identical over 7 bases. CDR1 is PRHDT and CDR2 is FYEKMQ in the germline V gene (reference sequence). V lost 8 bases and J lost 2; bases outside the gene matches: 6. The length of the CDR3 is 14 residues.

The chain has TRBV28 and TRBJ2-5; 8 nucleotides match TRBD1. The trim removed 6 bases at V and 3 bases at J, leaving 3 bases unmatched. Germline lookup yields CDR1 MDHEN and CDR2 SYDVKM. The CDR3 covers 13 residues. The CDR3 coding sequence is TGTGCCAGCAGAGACAGGGGAAAAGAGACCCAGTACTTC. Amino acids: CASRDRGKETQYF.

Only a few counts were recorded for this clone. This chain links TRBV10-2 with TRBJ2-1; the match to TRBD2 covers 7 bases. V shed 4 bases and J 9 bases; nucleotides not matched to a gene: 15. This CDR3 has 16 residues. Per the germline V gene, CDR1 is WSHSY and CDR2 is SAAADI. CDR3 sequence: CASSGPTRGGGSEQFF. CDR3 nucleotide sequence: TGCGCCAGCAGTGGTCCGACGCGAGGCGGGGGAAGTGAGCAGTTCTTC.

The chain joins TRBV5-4 to TRBJ2-1; 8 positions match TRBD2. CDR1 and CDR2 (germline): SGHNT, YYREEE (reference sequence). This CDR3 is built from 16 residues. V lost 2 bases to trimming and J lost 9 bases; unmatched junction nucleotides: 13. The CDR3 bases are TGTGCCAGCAGCTTATTTCTCGGTCGGGGGGGAAGTGAGCAGTTCTTC. It encodes CASSLFLGRGGSEQFF.

The rearrangement links TRBV6-5 to TRBJ1-2; D not resolved. There are 16 residues in the CDR3. Trimming pared 0 bases from V and 8 bases from J, leaving 19 bases between. Looked up from germline, CDR1 is MNHEY and CDR2 is SVGAGI. The CDR3: CASSYSSGGGGEGYTF. CDR3 sequence (DNA): TGTGCCAGCAGTTACTCCTCGGGAGGCGGTGGGGAAGGCTACACCTTC.

This chain joins TRBV6-5 and TRBJ1-1, with 7 bases that match TRBD1. This CDR3 spans 15 amino acids. V lost 5 bases and J lost 7; bases outside the gene matches: 13. Germline CDR1 reads MNHEY; CDR2 reads SVGAGI. The chain's CDR3 is CASSHPTGGGYEAFF. The CDR3 nucleotides are TGTGCCAGCAGTCACCCCACCGGAGGGGGCTATGAAGCTTTCTTT.

The chain has TRBV15 and TRBJ1-1, with 8 nucleotides matching TRBD1. V trimming: 0 bases; J trimming: 2 bases; junction bases outside the gene matches: 8. Germline CDR1 reads LNHNV; CDR2 reads YYDKDF (reference sequence). The CDR3 has 17 amino acids. The CDR3 loop is CATSRDGWTGPNTEAFF. CDR3 in DNA: TGTGCCACCAGCAGAGATGGATGGACAGGGCCCAACACTGAAGCTTTCTTT.

The chain is built from TRBV7-7 and TRBJ2-3; TRBD1 matches at 8 bases. V gave up 4 bases and J gave up 5 bases; unmatched junction bases: 2. The CDR3 is made up of 13 amino acids. Germline CDR1 SSHAT, CDR2 FNYEAQ (reference sequence). CDR3 sequence: CASSYGQGDTQYF. DNA of the CDR3: TGTGCCAGCAGCTACGGACAGGGAGATACGCAGTATTTT.

This clone was seen only a few times. This sequence joins TRBV28 and TRBJ2-1; tentatively, D is TRBD2 (5 bases). There are 15 residues in the CDR3. V gave up 7 bases and J gave up 4 bases, with 17 bases separating them. Germline loops: CDR1 MDHEN, CDR2 SYDVKM. CDR3 in amino acids: CASTSQRTPYNEQFF. The CDR3 nucleotides read TGTGCCAGCACTTCACAGAGGACTCCATACAATGAGCAGTTCTTC. Variable domain in full (rest from reference TRBV28 and TRBJ2-1): DVKVTQSSRYLVKRTGEKVFLECVQDMDHENMFWYRQDPGLGLRLIYFSYDVKMKEKGDIPEGYSVSREKKERFSLILESASTNQTSMYLCASTSQRTPYNEQFFGPGTRLTVL.

The chain recombines TRBV11-2 with TRBJ2-7; D is perhaps TRBD1 (6 bases). Trimming took 7 bases from V and 7 from J, leaving 17 bases between them. Germline lookup yields CDR1 SGHAT and CDR2 FQNNGV. The CDR3 is 13 amino acids. The CDR3 nucleotides are TGTGCCAGCAACCAAAGATCTCAGGGGGAGCAGTACTTC. This translates into CASNQRSQGEQYF.

The V gene is TRBV28, the J gene TRBJ2-2; possibly TRBD1 for D (5 bases). From germline, CDR1 is MDHEN and CDR2 SYDVKM. The germline V and J ends were trimmed by 6 bases and 2 bases, with 13 bases remaining between them. This CDR3 contains 15 residues. The CDR3 DNA sequence: TGTGCCAGCAGAGTCGGCAGGGCAAACACCGGGGAGCTGTTTTTT. It codes for CASRVGRANTGELFF. Complete variable domain (other parts from reference TRBV28 and TRBJ2-2): DVKVTQSSRYLVKRTGEKVFLECVQDMDHENMFWYRQDPGLGLRLIYFSYDVKMKEKGDIPEGYSVSREKKERFSLILESASTNQTSMYLCASRVGRANTGELFFGEGSRLTVL.